The 27 T cell receptor beta chains below all came from one sample that was sequenced in a study of T cells expressing NK-cell markers. Reanalyzing the 5' RACE reads, TCRdb keeps one entry per CDR3 protein, without DNA. The listing contains about 380,000 distinct CDR3 sequences. The material sequenced was blood T cells: a sorted CD56 or NKG2C T cell subset, CD4+ or CD8+ T cells, or bulk PBMC T cells (not recorded which). The receptors originated from a man between 18 and 69 years old in good health.

CDR3 protein: CASSQDLGQSQETQYF. The chain recombines TRBV3-1 with TRBJ2-5. The germline gives CDR1 LGHDT, CDR2 YNNKEL (reference sequence). The CDR3 runs to 16 residues.

V and J are TRBV5-1 and TRBJ2-1; TCRdb's D call, TRBD2, is unchecked because there is no DNA. The CDR3 extends over 16 amino acids. The germline V gene has CDR1 SGHRS and CDR2 YFSETQ. CDR3 loop: CASSVAAGSSYNEQFF.

The rearrangement uses TRBV20-1 and TRBJ2-5; TCRdb selects TRBD1, and the lack of DNA leaves this call unchecked. CDR1 is DFQATT, CDR2 SNEGSKA, per germline (reference sequence). This CDR3 comprises 14 residues. The CDR3 spells CSAPPQPLQETQYF.

This rearrangement joins TRBV5-1 to TRBJ2-5; TCRdb picks TRBD2, but there is no DNA to check that call. Germline CDR1 SGHRS, CDR2 YFSETQ. The CDR3 has 16 amino acids. CDR3 amino acids: CASSFGKTSGQETQYF.

The gene calls are TRBV7-2 and TRBJ2-2. CDR1 and CDR2 from the germline V gene are SGHTA and FQGNSA. CDR3 length: 17 residues. The CDR3 sequence is CASSLSLFIQRGGELFF.

This chain joins TRBV5-1 and TRBJ2-4; TCRdb's D call, TRBD1, is unchecked because there is no DNA. Germline V gives CDR1 SGHRS, CDR2 YFSETQ. The CDR3 covers 14 residues. CDR3 amino acids: CASSWGPSGGIQYF.

V is TRBV20-1 and J is TRBJ2-1; TCRdb's D call of TRBD2 is untestable without DNA. CDR1 is DFQATT and CDR2 is SNEGSKA in the germline V gene (reference sequence). The CDR3 is 19 amino acids. CDR3 amino acids: CSADPGLAGGPIPYNEQFF.

The rearrangement links TRBV11-2 to TRBJ2-2. The CDR3 sequence is 15 residues long. Germline values: CDR1 SGHAT, CDR2 FQNNGV. This CDR3 is CASSLNHIDTGELFF.

The rearrangement links TRBV24-1 to TRBJ1-5. The length of the CDR3 is 14 residues. Looked up from germline, CDR1 is KGHDR and CDR2 is SFDVKD. The CDR3 sequence is CATSDYTRNQPQHF.

The chain links TRBV7-9 to TRBJ2-5; checking the TCRdb D call of TRBD2 is not possible without DNA. Germline V lookup: CDR1 SEHNR, CDR2 FQNEAQ (reference sequence). The CDR3 sequence is 17 residues long. Here the CDR3 reads CASSSLVSGAGRETQYF.

The chain couples TRBV7-2 to TRBJ1-2; absent DNA, TCRdb's TRBD1 call cannot be checked. The CDR3 sequence is 13 residues long. Germline CDR1 reads SGHTA; CDR2 reads FQGNSA. The CDR3 sequence: CASSLFPADGYTF. The full variable domain, its missing parts supplied by reference TRBV7-2 and TRBJ1-2, is GAGVSQSPSNKVTEKGKDVELRCDPISGHTALYWYRQSLGQGLEFLIYFQGNSAPDKSGLPSDRFSAERTGGSVSTLTIQRTQQEDSAVYLCASSLFPADGYTFGSGTRLTVV.

This chain connects TRBV28 to TRBJ2-2; the D call from TCRdb, TRBD1, cannot be confirmed without DNA. Germline V CDR1 and CDR2: MDHEN, SYDVKM. CDR3 length: 16 residues. CDR3 in amino acids: CASRPTGQGNTGELFF.

V usage is TRBV11-3 and J usage is TRBJ2-5; there is no DNA to check the TCRdb D call of TRBD1. The CDR3 is 15 residues long. Germline values: CDR1 SGHNT, CDR2 YENEEA. The CDR3 sequence: CASSSKGVRGETQYF.

The chain is built from TRBV5-8 and TRBJ2-3. From germline, CDR1 is SGHTS and CDR2 YDEGEE. The CDR3 length is 14 residues. CDR3 loop: CASSLGQFTDTQYF.

This chain uses TRBV5-1 with TRBJ1-2; absent DNA, TCRdb's TRBD1 call cannot be checked. This CDR3 comprises 17 residues. Germline CDR1 and CDR2: SGHRS and YFSETQ. This CDR3 reads CASSPRTGGGGGYGYTF.

The CDR3 sequence is CSASVPATGELFF. J is TRBJ2-2 and V is TRBV20-1; TCRdb proposes TRBD1, but this gene call is untestable without DNA. In germline, CDR1 is DFQATT, CDR2 SNEGSKA (reference sequence). The CDR3 is 13 residues long.

The chain carries TRBV15 and TRBJ2-5; the D gene TCRdb calls, TRBD2, cannot be checked with no DNA. CDR1 and CDR2 (germline): LNHNV, YYDKDF (reference sequence). This CDR3 contains 12 residues. Here the CDR3 reads CATSWDYQTQYF.

The rearrangement joins TRBV19 to TRBJ2-7. CDR1 and CDR2 (germline): LNHDA, SQIVND (reference sequence). The CDR3 consists of 13 residues. The CDR3: CASSNLYFTEQYF.

The J gene is TRBJ2-3, the V gene TRBV12-3 or TRBV12-4; the D call from TCRdb, TRBD1, cannot be confirmed without DNA. The CDR3 sequence is 15 residues long. CDR3 in amino acids: CASGRRGGRTDTQYF.

This chain uses TRBV4-1 with TRBJ2-7. This CDR3 has 14 amino acids. Germline loops: CDR1 MGHRA, CDR2 YSYEKL. This CDR3 reads CASSQATEAYEQYF.

The rearrangement uses TRBV9 and TRBJ2-1; TCRdb's D gene call, TRBD2, goes unchecked for lack of DNA. The V gene's germline CDR1 is SGDLS and CDR2 YYNGEE. CDR3 length: 15 amino acids. The CDR3 reads CASSAGGGPYNEQFF.

The genes are TRBV15 and TRBJ1-3. Germline CDR1 reads LNHNV; CDR2 reads YYDKDF (reference sequence). The CDR3 runs 16 residues. Here the CDR3 reads CATSRDQPLSGNTIYF.

The chain is built from TRBV7-2 and TRBJ2-5. CDR3 length: 13 amino acids. Per germline, CDR1 SGHTA and CDR2 FQGNSA. The CDR3 is CASSFYLEETQYF.

V usage is TRBV7-8 and J usage is TRBJ2-3; TCRdb's D call, TRBD2, is unchecked because there is no DNA. Germline V gene sequence: CDR1 SGHVS, CDR2 FQNEAQ. CDR3 length: 17 amino acids. CDR3 region: CASSLRARGGGTDTQYF.

The gene calls are TRBV5-1 and TRBJ2-7; TCRdb lists TRBD2, though no DNA is available to test this call. Germline V gene data show CDR1 as SGHRS and CDR2 as YFSETQ. The CDR3 covers 18 residues. CDR3 residues: CARSSGTVGLAGIYEQYF.

V and J are TRBV18 and TRBJ2-2; TCRdb names TRBD2, which stays unverified in the absence of DNA. The CDR3 consists of 13 residues. Germline CDR1 is KGHSH and CDR2 is LQKENI. The CDR3 here is CASSGGLAGELFF.

The V gene is TRBV20-1, the J gene TRBJ2-7; TCRdb's D call, TRBD1, is unchecked because there is no DNA. The CDR3 sequence is 14 residues long. The germline V gene encodes CDR1 DFQATT and CDR2 SNEGSKA (reference sequence). CDR3 amino acids: CSARIARGPYEQYF.